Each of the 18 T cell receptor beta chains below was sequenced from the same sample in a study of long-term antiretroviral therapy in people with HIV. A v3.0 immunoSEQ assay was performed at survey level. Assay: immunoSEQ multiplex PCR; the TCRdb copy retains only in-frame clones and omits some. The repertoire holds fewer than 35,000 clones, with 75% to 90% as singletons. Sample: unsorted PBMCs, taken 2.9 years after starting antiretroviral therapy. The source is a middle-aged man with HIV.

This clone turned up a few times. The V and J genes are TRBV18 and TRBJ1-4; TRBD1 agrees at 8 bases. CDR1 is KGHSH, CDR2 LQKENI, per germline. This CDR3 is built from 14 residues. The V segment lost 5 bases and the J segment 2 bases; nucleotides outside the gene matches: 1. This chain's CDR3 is CASSRQGTNEKLFF. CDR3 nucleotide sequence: TGTGCCAGCTCAAGACAGGGGACTAATGAAAAACTGTTTTTT. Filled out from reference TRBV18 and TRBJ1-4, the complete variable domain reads NAGVMQNPRHLVRRRGQEARLRCSPMKGHSHVYWYRQLPEEGLKFMVYLQKENIIDESGMPKERFSAEFPKEGPSILRIQQVVRGDSAAYFCASSRQGTNEKLFFGSGTQLSVL.

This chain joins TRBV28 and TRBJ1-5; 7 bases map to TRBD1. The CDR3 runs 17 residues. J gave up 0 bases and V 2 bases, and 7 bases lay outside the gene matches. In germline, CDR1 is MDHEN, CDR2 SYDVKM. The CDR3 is CASSLIMRGHSNQPQHF. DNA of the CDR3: TGTGCCAGCAGTTTAATTATGAGGGGGCATAGCAATCAGCCCCAGCATTTT.

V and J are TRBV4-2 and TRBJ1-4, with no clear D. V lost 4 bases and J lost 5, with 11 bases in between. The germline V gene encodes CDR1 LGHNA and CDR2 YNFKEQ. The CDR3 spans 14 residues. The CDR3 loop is CASSPWSENEKLFF. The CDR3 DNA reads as TGTGCCAGCAGCCCTTGGAGCGAGAATGAAAAACTGTTTTTT.

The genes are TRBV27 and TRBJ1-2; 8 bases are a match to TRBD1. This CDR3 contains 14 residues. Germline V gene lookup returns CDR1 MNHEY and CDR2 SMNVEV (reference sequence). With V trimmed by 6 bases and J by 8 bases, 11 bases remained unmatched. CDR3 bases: TGTGCCAGCAGAATGACAGGGGTTAAGAACGGCTACACCTTC. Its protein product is CASRMTGVKNGYTF.

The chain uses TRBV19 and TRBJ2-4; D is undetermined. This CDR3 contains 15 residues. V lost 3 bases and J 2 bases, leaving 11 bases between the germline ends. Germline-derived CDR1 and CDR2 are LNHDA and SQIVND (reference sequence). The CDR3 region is CASSISPLPKNIQYF. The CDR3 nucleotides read TGTGCCAGTAGTATCTCCCCCCTCCCCAAAAACATTCAGTACTTC. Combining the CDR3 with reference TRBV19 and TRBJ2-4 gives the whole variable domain DGGITQSPKYLFRKEGQNVTLSCEQNLNHDAMYWYRQDPGQGLRLIYYSQIVNDFQKGDIAEGYSVSREKKESFPLTVTSAQKNPTAFYLCASSISPLPKNIQYFGAGTRLSVL.

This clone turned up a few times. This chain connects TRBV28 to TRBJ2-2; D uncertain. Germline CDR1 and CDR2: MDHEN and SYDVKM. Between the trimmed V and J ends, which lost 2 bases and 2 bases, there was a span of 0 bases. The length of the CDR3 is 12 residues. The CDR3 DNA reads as TGTGCCAGCAGTTTAAACACCGGGGAGCTGTTTTTT. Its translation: CASSLNTGELFF. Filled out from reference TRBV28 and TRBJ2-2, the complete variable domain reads DVKVTQSSRYLVKRTGEKVFLECVQDMDHENMFWYRQDPGLGLRLIYFSYDVKMKEKGDIPEGYSVSREKKERFSLILESASTNQTSMYLCASSLNTGELFFGEGSRLTVL.

This CDR3 is CASSNRQGPPRQYF. For the CDR3, the DNA is TGTGCCAGCAGCAATAGACAGGGCCCCCCCCGCCAGTACTTC. The chain is built from TRBV13 and TRBJ2-5; TRBD1 aligns across 7 bases. J lost 10 bases, V lost 5 bases, and 13 bases had no gene match. Germline V gene data show CDR1 as PRHDT and CDR2 as FYEKMQ (reference sequence). The CDR3 covers 14 residues.

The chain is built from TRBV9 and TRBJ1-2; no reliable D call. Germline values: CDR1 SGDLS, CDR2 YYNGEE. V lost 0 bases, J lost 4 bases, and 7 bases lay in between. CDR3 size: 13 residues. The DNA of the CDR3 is TGTGCCAGCAGCGTAGTCCAGTCCTATGGCTACACCTTC. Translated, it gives CASSVVQSYGYTF.

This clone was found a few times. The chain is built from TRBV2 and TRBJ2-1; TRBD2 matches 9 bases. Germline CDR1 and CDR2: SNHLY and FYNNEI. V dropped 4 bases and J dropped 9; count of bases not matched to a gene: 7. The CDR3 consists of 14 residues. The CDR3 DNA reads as TGTGCCAGCAGTGGCGGGGGGGGCCTCACTGAGCAGTTCTTC. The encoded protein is CASSGGGGLTEQFF.

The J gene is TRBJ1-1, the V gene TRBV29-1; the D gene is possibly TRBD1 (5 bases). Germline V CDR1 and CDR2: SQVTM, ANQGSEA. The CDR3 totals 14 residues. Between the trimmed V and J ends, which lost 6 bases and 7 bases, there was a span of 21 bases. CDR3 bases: TGCAGCGTCGGAGCTCGGGACTCAACCTTTGAAGCTTTCTTT. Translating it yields CSVGARDSTFEAFF.

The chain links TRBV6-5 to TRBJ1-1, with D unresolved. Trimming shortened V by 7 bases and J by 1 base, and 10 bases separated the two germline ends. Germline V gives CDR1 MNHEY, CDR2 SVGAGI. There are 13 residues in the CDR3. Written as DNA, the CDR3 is TGTGCCAGCATGCGAGACTCGAACACTGAAGCTTTCTTT. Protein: CASMRDSNTEAFF.

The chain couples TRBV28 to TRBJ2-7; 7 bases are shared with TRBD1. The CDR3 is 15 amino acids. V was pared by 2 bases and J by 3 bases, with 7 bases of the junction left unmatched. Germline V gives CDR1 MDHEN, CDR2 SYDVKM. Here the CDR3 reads CASSLTVGGHYEQYF. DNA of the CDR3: TGTGCCAGCAGTTTAACGGTAGGGGGCCACTACGAGCAGTACTTC.

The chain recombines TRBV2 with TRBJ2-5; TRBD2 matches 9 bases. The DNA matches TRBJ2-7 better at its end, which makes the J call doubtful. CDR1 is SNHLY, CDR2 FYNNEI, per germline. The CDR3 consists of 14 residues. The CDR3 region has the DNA TGTGCCAGCACGAGCGGGGGGAGCTCCTACGAGCAGTACTTC. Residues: CASTSGGSSYEQYF.

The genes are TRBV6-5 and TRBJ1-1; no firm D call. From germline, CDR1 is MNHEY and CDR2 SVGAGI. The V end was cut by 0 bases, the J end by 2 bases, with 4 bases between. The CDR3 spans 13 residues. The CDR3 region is CASSYSVNTEAFF. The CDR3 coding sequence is TGTGCCAGCAGTTACTCGGTTAACACTGAAGCTTTCTTT.

The CDR3 DNA follows: TGTGCCAGCAGATTTGGAGCAGGGGGGAACACTGAAGCTTTCTTT. This codes for CASRFGAGGNTEAFF. This sequence joins TRBV6-1 and TRBJ1-1; 7 bases align to TRBD1. Germline trimming cut 6 bases from V and 1 base from J; bases unmatched to any gene: 8. The CDR3 contains 15 residues. The germline CDR1 and CDR2 sequences are MNHNS and SASEGT.

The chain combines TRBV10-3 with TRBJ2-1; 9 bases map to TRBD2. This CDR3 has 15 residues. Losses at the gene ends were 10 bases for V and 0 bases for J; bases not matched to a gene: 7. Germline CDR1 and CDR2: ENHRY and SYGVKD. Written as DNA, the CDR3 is TGTGCCAGTAGCGGGGGCCCTGACTCCTACAATGAGCAGTTCTTC. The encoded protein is CASSGGPDSYNEQFF.

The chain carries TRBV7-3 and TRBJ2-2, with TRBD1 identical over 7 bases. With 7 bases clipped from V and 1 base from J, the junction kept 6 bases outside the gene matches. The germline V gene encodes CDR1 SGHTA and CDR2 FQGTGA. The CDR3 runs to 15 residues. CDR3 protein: CASTDRVVNTGELFF. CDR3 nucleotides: TGTGCCAGCACCGACAGGGTAGTGAACACCGGGGAGCTGTTTTTT. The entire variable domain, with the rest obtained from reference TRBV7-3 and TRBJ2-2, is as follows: GAGVSQTPSNKVTEKGKYVELRCDPISGHTALYWYRQSLGQGPEFLIYFQGTGAADDSGLPNDRFFAVRPEGSVSTLKIQRTERGDSAVYLCASTDRVVNTGELFFGEGSRLTVL.

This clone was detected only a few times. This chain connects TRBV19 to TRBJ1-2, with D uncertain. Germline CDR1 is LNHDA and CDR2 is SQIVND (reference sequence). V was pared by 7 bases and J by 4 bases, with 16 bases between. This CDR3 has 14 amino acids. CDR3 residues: CASMFDQPPYGYTF. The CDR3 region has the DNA TGTGCCAGTATGTTCGACCAGCCACCCTATGGCTACACCTTC. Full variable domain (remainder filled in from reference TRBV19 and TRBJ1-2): DGGITQSPKYLFRKEGQNVTLSCEQNLNHDAMYWYRQDPGQGLRLIYYSQIVNDFQKGDIAEGYSVSREKKESFPLTVTSAQKNPTAFYLCASMFDQPPYGYTFGSGTRLTVV.